This T cell receptor (beta chain) is drawn from a study of regulatory T cells in long-lasting Graves disease. To make TCR beta libraries, researchers used iRepertoire HTBI primers and Arm-PCR of CDR3 regions. In the authors' workflow: Samples collectively showed 60 to 75 TRBV and fewer than 15 TRBJ segments. TCRdb processed the multiplex PCR reads anew with MiXCR; each CDR3 protein has one entry. For this entry, the V and J calls and clone size follow TCRdb and not the study's own pipeline. The sample yields some 500,000 distinct CDR3 sequences, roughly 15% seen once. The germline gives CDR1 MNHEY, CDR2 SVGAGI. V gave up 6 bases and J gave up 3 bases, with 14 bases separating them. The CDR3 is made up of 14 amino acids. Study observations and caveats: Persistent disease was characterized by preferential usage of TRBV28, TRBJ1-2 and TRBJ2-5. Persistent Graves' patients possessed reduced TCR diversity relative to recently diagnosed ones.

The sample holds many counts of this clonotype. The antigen is not known. Time point of the sample: newly diagnosed GD, antithyroid drugs for less than 3 months. Scientists built the TCR library using RNA that was extracted from PBMCs. The same sample was also studied in work on T cells in Graves' hyperthyroidism and ophthalmopathy. That work contributes: Absent ophthalmopathy progression within 18 months defined stable Graves' hyperthyroidism.

The sequencing here drew on peripheral blood mononuclear cells (PBMCs), taken at new diagnosis, from a patient treated with antithyroid drugs. This rearrangement joins TRBV6-5 to TRBJ1-2; D might be TRBD1 (5 bases). The TCR was taken from a middle-aged woman with Graves disease. CDR3 in amino acids: CASSYARGDYGYTF. Here the CDR3 DNA reads TGTGCCAGCAGCTACGCACGGGGCGACTATGGCTACACCTTC.